These 28 T cell receptor beta chains came from one sample sequenced in a study of cytomegalovirus exposure and HLA in healthy donors. This PCR relied on a set of 60 Vbeta primers and 13 Jbeta primers. Generated by immunoSEQ multiplex PCR, the TCRdb table keeps only in-frame clones and is missing some. Here the sample spans roughly 180,000 clones, approximately 80% being singletons. Sequenced material: PBMCs. Receptor source: a boy aged 2 to 10 in good health and CMV-seronegative.

This rearrangement joins TRBV7-9 to TRBJ2-7; 7 nucleotides line up with TRBD1. The germline V gene encodes CDR1 SEHNR and CDR2 FQNEAQ (reference sequence). Germline trimming cut 4 bases from V and 9 bases from J; bases unmatched to any gene: 21. This CDR3 region has 17 residues. CDR3 region: CASSSETHHRQGDWQYV. In nucleotides, the CDR3 is TGTGCCAGCAGCTCCGAAACACATCATCGCCAGGGGGATTGGCAGTACGTC.

V gene TRBV19 combines with J gene TRBJ1-1, with 9 bases matching TRBD1. The CDR3 loop spans 15 amino acids. The V segment lost 7 bases and the J segment 0 bases; nucleotides outside the gene matches: 6. The V gene's germline CDR1 is LNHDA and CDR2 SQIVND (reference sequence). This chain's CDR3 is CASNDRTGVNTEAFF. CDR3 DNA: TGTGCCAGTAACGATCGGACAGGGGTGAACACTGAAGCTTTCTTT.

The chain links TRBV28 to TRBJ2-7; 8 nucleotides match TRBD2. This CDR3 has 15 amino acids. Looked up from germline, CDR1 is MDHEN and CDR2 is SYDVKM. V shed 6 bases, J shed 2 bases, and the junction held 9 bases outside the gene matches. The CDR3 loop is CASRKAGGGPYEQYF. CDR3 sequence (DNA): TGTGCCAGCAGGAAAGCCGGGGGGGGTCCCTACGAGCAGTACTTC.

This clone appeared a single time. V usage is TRBV6-1 and J usage is TRBJ1-1; the match to TRBD1 covers 7 bases. The CDR3 sequence is 14 residues long. Losses at the gene ends were 2 bases for V and 7 bases for J; bases not matched to a gene: 7. Germline CDR1 MNHNS, CDR2 SASEGT. Here the CDR3 DNA reads TGTGCCAGCAGTGAATCCTATTACAGGGGTGAAGCTTTCTTT. This encodes CASSESYYRGEAFF.

J is TRBJ2-3 and V is TRBV19; 11 bases are a match to TRBD2. Trimming took 0 bases from V and 9 from J; bases not matched to a gene: 5. The CDR3 is made up of 15 amino acids. CDR1 and CDR2 from the germline V gene are LNHDA and SQIVND (reference sequence). The CDR3 is CASSIDGVAGGTQYF. CDR3 coding DNA: TGTGCCAGTAGTATAGACGGGGTAGCGGGAGGGACGCAGTATTTT. Complete variable domain (other parts from reference TRBV19 and TRBJ2-3): DGGITQSPKYLFRKEGQNVTLSCEQNLNHDAMYWYRQDPGQGLRLIYYSQIVNDFQKGDIAEGYSVSREKKESFPLTVTSAQKNPTAFYLCASSIDGVAGGTQYFGPGTRLTVL.

This chain joins TRBV13 and TRBJ1-2; D is unresolved. The CDR3 runs to 15 residues. Between the trimmed V and J ends, which lost 5 bases and 6 bases, there was a span of 19 bases. The germline CDR1 and CDR2 sequences are PRHDT and FYEKMQ (reference sequence). The CDR3 bases are TGTGCCAGCAGCCGGGATGGCCTCGGTGGTGATGGCTACACCTTC. Protein sequence: CASSRDGLGGDGYTF.

The gene calls are TRBV10-1 and TRBJ2-5, with D possibly being TRBD2 (5 bases). The length of the CDR3 is 15 residues. CDR1 and CDR2 from the germline V gene are WNHNN and SYGVQD (reference sequence). The germline V and J ends were trimmed by 0 bases and 4 bases, with 12 bases remaining between them. CDR3 sequence reads: CASSESRGIGETQYF. In nucleotides, the CDR3 is TGCGCCAGCAGTGAGTCGAGAGGGATCGGAGAGACCCAGTACTTC.

CDR3 in DNA: TGTGCCGTTTTATGGACAGGGGGCACCGGGGAGCTGTTTTTT. It translates to CAVLWTGGTGELFF. The chain employs TRBV6-1 and TRBJ2-2, with 10 bases fitting TRBD1. CDR1 and CDR2 (germline): MNHNS, SASEGT. The CDR3 has 14 residues. Germline trimming cut 11 bases from V and 4 bases from J; bases unmatched to any gene: 7.

This chain uses TRBV2 with TRBJ2-1, with 10 nucleotides matching TRBD2. The CDR3 covers 15 residues. The V segment lost 5 bases and the J segment 6 bases; nucleotides outside the gene matches: 7. CDR1 is SNHLY and CDR2 is FYNNEI in the germline V gene. In DNA form, the CDR3 reads TGTGCCAGCAGTTCAGCGGGAGGGCCCTCCAATGAGCAGTTCTTC. This sequence encodes CASSSAGGPSNEQFF.

V usage is TRBV27 and J usage is TRBJ1-1; 7 positions match TRBD1. Germline V gives CDR1 MNHEY, CDR2 SMNVEV (reference sequence). CDR3 length: 16 residues. J lost 4 bases, V lost 4 bases, and 12 bases had no gene match. The CDR3 bases are TGTGCCAGCAGTTCGACAGGGCTCGGGGGTATCACTGAAGCTTTCTTT. Its protein product is CASSSTGLGGITEAFF.

The chain has TRBV21-1 and TRBJ1-5; the DNA was not compared with TRBD1, the D call given in the table. TRBV21-1 is a pseudogene locus. This CDR3 has 15 residues. The CDR3 DNA reads as TGTGCCAGCAGCAACAACGTGACAGTCAATCAGCCCCAGCATTTT. Translated, it gives CASSNNVTVNQPQHF.

The chain recombines TRBV7-9 with TRBJ2-1; D may be TRBD1 (6 bases). Germline assignment: CDR1 SEHNR and CDR2 FQNEAQ (reference sequence). The CDR3 consists of 13 residues. V shed 5 bases and J shed 7 bases, with 12 bases lying between them. The CDR3 nucleotides are TGTGCCAGCAGCCTCGACAGGTCAAATGAGCAGTTCTTC. It yields the protein CASSLDRSNEQFF.

V is TRBV6-5 and J is TRBJ1-2, with a tentative D call TRBD1 (6 bases). CDR3 length equals 11 residues. Looked up from germline, CDR1 is MNHEY and CDR2 is SVGAGI. V dropped 7 bases and J dropped 6 bases, with 9 bases sitting between them. CDR3 DNA: TGTGCCAGCACACAGGGCCATGGCTACACCTTC. Translating it yields CASTQGHGYTF.

There are a few counts of this clone. The chain uses TRBV21-1 and TRBJ1-1. TRBV21-1 is a pseudogene. This CDR3 is built from 13 residues. CDR3 in DNA: TGTGCCAGCAGCAAAGATCGGAACACTGAAGCTTTCTTT. Translating it yields CASSKDRNTEAFF.

The rearrangement joins TRBV6-6 to TRBJ1-2; possible D gene TRBD1, 5 bases. The V and J ends lost 2 bases and 4 bases respectively, with 11 bases between them. CDR3 size: 14 residues. Germline V CDR1 and CDR2: MNHNY, SVGAGI (reference sequence). CDR3 loop: CASSYPRDSYGYTF. CDR3 DNA: TGTGCCAGCAGTTACCCACGGGACTCCTATGGCTACACCTTC.

J is TRBJ1-1 and V is TRBV11-2; TRBD1 agrees at 7 bases. V gave up 6 bases and J gave up 1 base; unmatched junction bases: 11. CDR1 SGHAT and CDR2 FQNNGV come from the germline V gene. The CDR3 is 16 amino acids. CDR3 amino acids: CASSPSEGTANTEAFF. Written as DNA, the CDR3 is TGTGCCAGCAGTCCTAGCGAGGGGACAGCGAACACTGAAGCTTTCTTT.

The J gene is TRBJ2-5, the V gene TRBV11-1, with no clear D. The CDR3 runs 15 residues. Germline V gene data show CDR1 as SGHAT and CDR2 as FQDESV (reference sequence). V lost 6 bases and J 1 base, leaving 15 bases between the germline ends. The CDR3 is CASSSKTPPQETQYF. The CDR3 DNA reads TGTGCCAGCAGTTCGAAGACTCCCCCCCAAGAGACCCAGTACTTC.

V and J are TRBV11-2 and TRBJ2-5; D unclear. The CDR3 consists of 12 residues. Trimming shortened V by 5 bases and J by 2 bases, and 6 bases separated the two germline ends. Germline V lookup: CDR1 SGHAT, CDR2 FQNNGV. CDR3 in amino acids: CASSQIQETQYF. CDR3 bases: TGTGCCAGCAGCCAGATACAAGAGACCCAGTACTTC.

The chain is built from TRBV10-3 and TRBJ2-2, with 7 bases fitting TRBD1. Germline V gene lookup returns CDR1 ENHRY and CDR2 SYGVKD. The V gene end was trimmed by 6 bases and the J gene end by 5 bases; junction bases not matched to a gene: 3. The CDR3 loop spans 13 amino acids. DNA for the CDR3: TGTGCCATCAGAGACAGGGTAACCGGGGAGCTGTTTTTT. Translated: CAIRDRVTGELFF.

There are a few counts of this clone. Written as DNA, the CDR3 is TGTGCCAGCAGTGACAGGGGCGGGAACACTGAAGCTTTCTTT. This encodes CASSDRGGNTEAFF. This chain links TRBV6-1 with TRBJ1-1; weak D call: TRBD1 (6 bases). This CDR3 contains 14 residues. Germline V gives CDR1 MNHNS, CDR2 SASEGT. Trimming shortened V by 3 bases and J by 1 base, and 9 bases separated the two germline ends.

This clone was seen more than once but under ten times. The J gene is TRBJ1-2, the V gene TRBV2; 7 bases are shared with TRBD1. The CDR3 has 13 residues. Germline assignment: CDR1 SNHLY and CDR2 FYNNEI. V shed 7 bases, J shed 8 bases, and the junction held 10 bases outside the gene matches. The CDR3 region has the DNA TGTGCCAGCAATACCGACAGGGTTATCGGCTACACCTTC. This encodes CASNTDRVIGYTF.

This chain uses TRBV7-9 with TRBJ2-1; 15 bases match TRBD2. Germline values: CDR1 SEHNR, CDR2 FQNEAQ (reference sequence). This CDR3 has 18 amino acids. Trimming removed 2 bases from V and 8 bases from J; junction bases left unmatched: 10. CDR3 in DNA: TGTGCCAGCAGCTTACCTCTAGGACTAGCGGGAGGGCTCGATGAGCAGTTCTTC. Translated, it gives CASSLPLGLAGGLDEQFF.

The count of this clone is one. The J gene is TRBJ2-1, the V gene TRBV7-9, with TRBD1 as a possible D gene (6 bases). From germline, CDR1 is SEHNR and CDR2 FQNEAQ (reference sequence). CDR3 size: 14 residues. With 5 bases removed from V and 3 bases from J, the gap between germline ends came to 11 bases. The CDR3 sequence: CASSVTGNYNEQFF. CDR3 nucleotides: TGTGCCAGCAGCGTGACAGGCAACTACAATGAGCAGTTCTTC.

The rearrangement joins TRBV21-1 to TRBJ2-3; the table's TRBD1 call for D was not verified on the DNA. TRBV21-1 is shown as a pseudogene. The CDR3 runs to 17 residues. This chain's CDR3 is CASGTYPPDRGTDTQYF. The CDR3, as DNA: TGTGCCAGCGGCACTTACCCCCCGGACAGGGGTACAGATACGCAGTATTTT.

The chain employs TRBV6-4 and TRBJ2-1; the D gene is possibly TRBD2 (5 bases). This CDR3 region has 15 residues. CDR1 is MRHNA and CDR2 is SNTAGT in the germline V gene. Trimming took off 6 bases at V and 5 bases at J, with 17 bases between the two ends. CDR3 loop: CASSSDITGDNEQFF. CDR3 sequence (DNA): TGTGCCAGCAGCAGTGATATTACCGGGGACAATGAGCAGTTCTTC.

The gene calls are TRBV29-1 and TRBJ1-1; tentative D call: TRBD1 (6 bases). The CDR3 has 13 amino acids. Germline CDR1 SQVTM, CDR2 ANQGSEA. V lost 3 bases, J lost 1 base, and 9 bases lay in between. The CDR3 sequence: CSVDRGQNTEAFF. Here the CDR3 DNA reads TGCAGCGTTGACAGGGGACAGAACACTGAAGCTTTCTTT.

This rearrangement joins TRBV5-1 to TRBJ2-1; D is possibly TRBD1 (6 bases). The V end lost 6 bases, the J end lost 11 bases, and 15 bases lay between the germline ends. CDR1 and CDR2 (germline): SGHRS, YFSETQ. CDR3 length: 12 amino acids. In DNA, the CDR3 is TGCGCCAGCACCTCCCCCGACAGGAAGCAGTTCTTC. Protein: CASTSPDRKQFF.

This chain uses TRBV13 with TRBJ1-1; no clear D. The CDR3 extends over 14 amino acids. Germline V gene sequence: CDR1 PRHDT, CDR2 FYEKMQ (reference sequence). Trimming took 5 bases from V and 4 from J, leaving 14 bases between them. CDR3 in DNA: TGTGCCAGCAGCCCTGATAAGCCTGCCACTGAAGCTTTCTTT. Translated, it gives CASSPDKPATEAFF.